This T cell receptor (beta chain) was identified in a study of vaccination effects on CD4 cells after COVID-19. Turning to the study itself: Post-vaccine sample collection fell at a median of 72 days after the second dose. Study-level results: Marked clonal contraction of both clone types appeared late after vaccination.

TCRdb keeps only in-frame clones here, not all; method: immunoSEQ multiplex PCR. The table lists about 45,000 clones, about three quarters of them singletons, with 9% to 10% in the top ten. Following an approximately eleven-day culture, CD4+ T cells were purified. Participants each got two BNT162b2 or mRNA-1273 vaccine doses. The healthy vaccine recipients, who had no prior SARS-CoV-2 infection, showed negative nucleocapsid antibodies. Cultures received IL-2 medium that replaced half the medium on days 3 and 7. The junction had 7 bases not matched to a gene; V was cut back by 6 bases and J by 4 bases. The CDR3 contains 14 residues. The germline gives CDR1 MDHEN, CDR2 SYDVKM. Details on this clone: Its antigen is not identified.

This receptor was obtained from a human donor who received a COVID-19 vaccine. This sample comprised CD4+ T cells from PBMCs cultured without peptide, obtained after COVID-19 vaccination. The genes are TRBV28 and TRBJ1-2, with 8 bases fitting TRBD1. CDR3 sequence reads: CASRRTGLIYGYTF. The CDR3 bases are TGTGCCAGCAGAAGGACAGGGCTAATCTATGGCTACACCTTC.